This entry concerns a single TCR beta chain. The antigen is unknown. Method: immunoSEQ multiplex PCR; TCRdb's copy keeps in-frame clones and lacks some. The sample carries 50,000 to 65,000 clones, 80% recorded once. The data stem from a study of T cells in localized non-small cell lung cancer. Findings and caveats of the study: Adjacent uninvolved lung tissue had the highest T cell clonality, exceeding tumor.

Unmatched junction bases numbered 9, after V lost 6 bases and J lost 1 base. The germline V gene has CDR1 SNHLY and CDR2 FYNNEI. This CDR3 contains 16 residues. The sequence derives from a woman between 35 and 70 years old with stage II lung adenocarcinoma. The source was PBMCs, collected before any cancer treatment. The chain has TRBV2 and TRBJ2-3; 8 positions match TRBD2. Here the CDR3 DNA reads TGTGCCAGCAGGCCGGGGGCAGCGGGGGGCACAGATACGCAGTATTTT. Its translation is CASRPGAAGGTDTQYF.